The clone carrying this T cell receptor beta chain appeared many times. V was trimmed by 4 bases and J by 6 bases, leaving 13 bases between them. Germline CDR1 and CDR2: MDHEN and SYDVKM. The CDR3 is 14 amino acids. The data were obtained in a study of T cells in Graves' hyperthyroidism and ophthalmopathy. Study in general: Once the initial diagnosis was made, peripheral blood was obtained before any treatment.

Lactation, pregnancy, other autoimmune disease or uncontrolled infection led to exclusion of patients. Clinical symptoms, serum thyroxine, TRAb, thyroid ultrasound and orbital computed tomography informed diagnoses. An approximately 10 ml volume of fresh peripheral blood provided the PBMCs. Amplified regions were TCR beta CDR3 sequences from RNA transcripts. Initially, a first-round RT-PCR of the TCR CDR3 employed the HTBI primer set. TCRdb re-called the multiplex PCR reads with MiXCR, one entry per CDR3 protein. This sample has more than 550,000 distinct CDR3 sequences, with 15% to 20% found just once.

The clonotype originates from a man in his fifties or sixties with Graves' hyperthyroidism. V and J are TRBV28 and TRBJ2-1, with D unclear. The material sequenced was blood. This CDR3 is CASSSPLVPNEQFF. DNA of the CDR3: TGTGCCAGCAGTTCGCCCTTAGTCCCCAATGAGCAGTTCTTC.